The present T cell receptor beta chain was sequenced within a study of PD-1 blockade in classical Hodgkin lymphoma. Method: immunoSEQ multiplex PCR; TCRdb's copy keeps in-frame clones and lacks some. The table includes approximately 98,000 clones, 80% to 90% detected once. Germline assignment: CDR1 LNHDA and CDR2 SQIVND (reference sequence). CDR3 length: 16 residues. Trimming removed 5 bases at V and 0 bases at J, with 17 bases between. With no exception, relapse followed autologous stem cell transplantation in all patients, and brentuximab vedotin exposure varied. This clonotype was sampled from a human donor with classical Hodgkin lymphoma. Sequences were derived from peripheral blood mononuclear cells (PBMCs), sampled before the second cycle of nivolumab. V is TRBV19 and J is TRBJ2-7; D may be TRBD1 (6 bases). This CDR3 reads CASSVSRTVSSYEQYF. CDR3 coding DNA: TGTGCCAGTAGTGTTAGCAGGACAGTATCCTCCTACGAGCAGTACTTC.